This TCR beta chain is drawn from a study of T-cell memory formation after mild COVID-19. This clonotype came up a few times. Via MiXCR, TCRdb re-called the 5' RACE reads, giving one row per CDR3 protein. The table records 300,000 or so distinct CDR3 sequences, about 16% of them present only once. Looked up from germline, CDR1 is SGHRS and CDR2 is YFSETQ. This CDR3 spans 12 amino acids. With 5 bases clipped from V and 11 bases from J, the junction kept 7 bases outside the gene matches. The material sequenced was PBMCs or a T cell subset sorted from them (not recorded which). V gene TRBV5-1 combines with J gene TRBJ1-1; 9 bases are shared with TRBD1. The sequence was collected from a man aged 18 to 30 who had mild COVID-19 (a few samples of this study predate the infection). Cell type and time point are not known. CDR3: CASRTDRGRAFF. CDR3 nucleotide sequence: TGCGCCAGCAGGACGGACAGGGGACGGGCTTTCTTT.